The 17 T cell receptor beta chains in this list originate from one sample, sequenced in a study of cytomegalovirus exposure and HLA in healthy donors. The PCR made use of 60 Vbeta and 13 Jbeta primers. TCRdb's copy holds only in-frame clones and misses some; the assay was immunoSEQ multiplex PCR. The specimen's table records over 50,000 clones. The sequenced sample consisted of PBMCs. All receptors derive from a man between 45 and 60 years old in good health and CMV-seropositive.

The J gene is TRBJ2-3, the V gene TRBV28; a weak D match, TRBD2 (6 bases). From germline, CDR1 is MDHEN and CDR2 SYDVKM. The CDR3 contains 15 residues. V was clipped by 4 bases and J by 2 bases, with 13 bases between them. The CDR3 coding sequence is TGTGCCAGCAGTTCGAATCGGGACTCCACAGATACGCAGTATTTT. Its protein is CASSSNRDSTDTQYF.

The J gene is TRBJ1-1, the V gene TRBV10-3; D ambiguous. This CDR3 is built from 14 residues. The V gene's germline CDR1 is ENHRY and CDR2 SYGVKD. V lost 2 bases and J 1 base, leaving 8 bases between the germline ends. The DNA of the CDR3 is TGTGCCATCAGTGAGGTGGCAGGGAACACTGAAGCTTTCTTT. It translates to CAISEVAGNTEAFF.

The rearrangement joins TRBV19 to TRBJ1-1, with a possible D match to TRBD1 (5 bases). Trimming removed 5 bases from V and 0 bases from J, with 16 bases in between. From germline, CDR1 is LNHDA and CDR2 SQIVND (reference sequence). This CDR3 region has 16 residues. This chain's CDR3 is CASSLRALALNTEAFF. In DNA form, the CDR3 reads TGTGCCAGTAGTCTCAGGGCCCTGGCCTTGAACACTGAAGCTTTCTTT.

J is TRBJ2-7 and V is TRBV29-1, with TRBD2 matching 8 bases. The junction had 10 bases not matched to a gene; V was cut back by 4 bases and J by 2 bases. This CDR3 contains 15 residues. The germline gives CDR1 SQVTM, CDR2 ANQGSEA. In DNA form, the CDR3 reads TGCAGCGTTGGAGCTGCTAGCGGGCCGGCCTACGAGCAGTACTTC. This sequence encodes CSVGAASGPAYEQYF.

The V and J genes are TRBV6-1 and TRBJ1-5, with D perhaps matching TRBD1 (6 bases). CDR3 size: 18 residues. Germline CDR1 MNHNS, CDR2 SASEGT. V was trimmed by 1 base and J by 2 bases, leaving 18 bases between them. The CDR3 nucleotides read TGTGCCAGCAGTGAAGGGGGGGGCAGGTCGATTGGCAATCAGCCCCAGCATTTT. This gives the protein CASSEGGGRSIGNQPQHF.

The chain is built from TRBV6-1 and TRBJ2-6; D perhaps matches TRBD1 (6 bases). Germline V gene data show CDR1 as MNHNS and CDR2 as SASEGT. V was clipped by 8 bases and J by 0 bases, with 11 bases between them. This CDR3 spans 15 amino acids. In DNA form, the CDR3 reads TGTGCCAGCCAGGGGTTACGCTCTGGGGCCAACGTCCTGACTTTC. It yields the protein CASQGLRSGANVLTF.

The chain is built from TRBV27 and TRBJ2-1, with D perhaps matching TRBD2 (5 bases). CDR1 and CDR2 (germline): MNHEY, SMNVEV (reference sequence). The V and J ends lost 5 bases and 9 bases respectively, with 14 bases between them. CDR3 length: 13 residues. The DNA for the CDR3 is TGTGCCAGCAGTAAAACTAGAATCGGTGAGCAGTTCTTC. It codes for CASSKTRIGEQFF.

This chain joins TRBV30 and TRBJ2-7; D may be TRBD2 (5 bases). This CDR3 region has 12 residues. Trimming removed 0 bases at V and 5 bases at J, with 8 bases between. Per the germline V gene, CDR1 is GTSNPN and CDR2 is SVGIG (reference sequence). The CDR3 reads CAWSVLGNEQYF. As DNA, the CDR3 is TGTGCCTGGAGTGTACTAGGGAACGAGCAGTACTTC.

V usage is TRBV11-2 and J usage is TRBJ2-2; tentative D call: TRBD2 (5 bases). Germline CDR1 and CDR2: SGHAT and FQNNGV. V was pared by 3 bases and J by 2 bases, with 7 bases between. There are 14 residues in the CDR3. Here the CDR3 reads CASSFGLNTGELFF. The CDR3 region has the DNA TGTGCCAGCAGCTTCGGACTCAACACCGGGGAGCTGTTTTTT.

The chain uses TRBV5-1 and TRBJ1-4; TRBD1 agrees at 7 bases. This CDR3 is 14 amino acids long. Germline V gives CDR1 SGHRS, CDR2 YFSETQ. Trimming took 3 bases from V and 8 from J; bases not matched to a gene: 7. DNA of the CDR3: TGCGCCAGCAGCTCCTGGCAGGGGGACGAAAAACTGTTTTTT. Translating gives CASSSWQGDEKLFF.

This sequence joins TRBV19 and TRBJ2-7, with 8 bases matching TRBD2. Unmatched junction bases numbered 12, after V lost 6 bases and J lost 5 bases. The CDR3 consists of 15 residues. Germline CDR1 and CDR2: LNHDA and SQIVND (reference sequence). The CDR3 nucleotides are TGTGCCAGTAGACCCCCCGGCGGGAGGTGGCACGAGCAGTACTTC. Protein sequence: CASRPPGGRWHEQYF.

This chain joins TRBV11-2 and TRBJ2-7, with TRBD2 matching 12 bases. This CDR3 spans 16 amino acids. The trim removed 4 bases at V and 1 base at J, leaving 5 bases unmatched. The germline V gene encodes CDR1 SGHAT and CDR2 FQNNGV. The CDR3 DNA follows: TGTGCCAGCAGCTCCCGGACTAGCGGGACGTCCTACGAGCAGTACTTC. It translates to CASSSRTSGTSYEQYF.

V usage is TRBV4-3 and J usage is TRBJ2-3; the D gene is possibly TRBD2 (7 bases). CDR3 length equals 18 residues. Trimming stripped 4 bases from V and 4 bases from J, with 24 bases between. Per the germline V gene, CDR1 is LGHNA and CDR2 is YSLEER. The CDR3, as DNA: TGCGCCAGCAGCCCTACCTTGCCGGGGGCGGGAGCGGCAGATACGCAGTATTTT. Translation gives CASSPTLPGAGAADTQYF.

The genes are TRBV9 and TRBJ2-3; tentative D call: TRBD2 (5 bases). Trimming cost V 2 bases and J 3 bases, with 7 bases left between them. Germline V CDR1 and CDR2: SGDLS, YYNGEE. The CDR3 contains 13 residues. The CDR3 DNA is TGTGCCAGCAGCGTTGGGAGAACAGATACGCAGTATTTT. Its translation: CASSVGRTDTQYF.

The CDR3 reads CASSSLAAQGETQYF. In DNA form, the CDR3 reads TGTGCCAGCAGCTCCCTAGCGGCCCAGGGAGAGACCCAGTACTTC. V is TRBV7-6 and J is TRBJ2-5, with 7 bases lining up with TRBD2. Germline V CDR1 and CDR2: SGHVS, FNYEAQ. V was clipped by 4 bases and J by 4 bases; unmatched bases: 9. The CDR3 has 15 residues.

The chain employs TRBV29-1 and TRBJ1-1; 7 bases fit TRBD1. The trim removed 7 bases at V and 2 bases at J, leaving 10 bases unmatched. The germline CDR1 and CDR2 sequences are SQVTM and ANQGSEA. The CDR3 spans 14 residues. CDR3 loop: CSDATGTANTEAFF. CDR3 bases: TGCAGCGATGCAACCGGGACAGCAAACACTGAAGCTTTCTTT. Using reference TRBV29-1 and TRBJ1-1 for the parts outside the CDR3, the full variable domain is SAVISQKPSRDICQRGTSLTIQCQVDSQVTMMFWYRQQPGQSLTLIATANQGSEATYESGFVIDKFPISRPNLTFSTLTVSNMSPEDSSIYLCSDATGTANTEAFFGQGTRLTVV.

The chain uses TRBV5-1 and TRBJ2-2; 10 nucleotides align to TRBD1. Germline assignment: CDR1 SGHRS and CDR2 YFSETQ. V dropped 3 bases and J dropped 7; count of bases not matched to a gene: 12. This CDR3 is 17 amino acids long. CDR3 bases: TGCGCCAGCAGCTACCGCCGGGACAGGGGTGCCGTCGGGGAGCTGTTTTTT. Amino acid sequence: CASSYRRDRGAVGELFF.